This is a list of T cell receptor beta chains from one sample in a study of blood T cell repertoires in COVID-19. Measured with immunoSEQ multiplex PCR; TCRdb has only the in-frame clones, and not every one. The top ten hold around a tenth of the sample, which has hundreds of thousands of clones, approximately 89% seen once. The sequencing sample was made of PBMCs or T cells enriched from blood (not recorded which). The source of these receptors is a woman aged 40 to 55 who had recovered from COVID-19. Each CDR3 is given with its conserved first and last residue. A D gene is named only where the DNA matches it firmly. Size values are once, few and many counts, or a class for expanded clones, and some rows have none.

d_gene	abundance	j_gene	v_gene	CDR3aa	CDR3nt
-	once	TRBJ2-5	TRBV18	CASSRAPSAAKGQETQYF	TGTGCCAGCTCACGGGCACCGTCGGCGGCAAAGGGGCAAGAGACCCAGTACTTC
-	-	TRBJ1-1	TRBV6-5	CASRDQNRLNTEAFF	TGTGCCAGCAGGGACCAGAACAGGTTGAACACTGAAGCTTTCTTT
TRBD1	-	TRBJ1-5	TRBV19	CATLTGGGNQPQHF	TGTGCCACCCTCACAGGGGGCGGCAATCAGCCCCAGCATTTT
TRBD1	-	TRBJ2-3	TRBV2	CASTIDRGADTQYF	TGTGCCAGCACCATCGACAGGGGCGCAGATACGCAGTATTTT
TRBD1	-	TRBJ2-5	TRBV25-1	CASRGQGLQETQYF	TGTGCCAGCAGGGGACAGGGCTTACAAGAGACCCAGTACTTC
-	-	TRBJ1-2	TRBV7-9	CASSLEGRSGYTF	TGTGCCAGCAGCTTAGAGGGGCGTTCCGGCTACACCTTC
-	-	TRBJ2-1	TRBV21-1	CASSKAGNLTGYNEQFF	TGTGCCAGCAGCAAAGCCGGGAACCTTACTGGCTACAATGAGCAGTTCTTC
-	-	TRBJ2-4	TRBV29-1	CSVWDNLGNIQYF	TGCAGCGTTTGGGACAACCTGGGGAACATTCAGTACTTC
-	-	TRBJ2-7	TRBV21-1	CASSKFGEASYEQYF	TGTGCCAGCAGCAAATTTGGGGAGGCCTCCTACGAGCAGTACTTC
-	-	TRBJ1-2	TRBV12-3/TRBV12-4	CASSYSGDGYTF	TGTGCCAGCAGCTATTCAGGGGATGGCTACACCTTC
-	-	TRBJ1-1	TRBV7-9	CASSFSSTGEAFF	TGTGCCAGCAGTTTTAGCTCGACAGGTGAAGCTTTCTTT
TRBD1	-	TRBJ2-5	TRBV2	CASGVEGGTGIREAQYF	TGTGCCAGCGGAGTGGAAGGCGGGACAGGGATAAGAGAGGCCCAGTACTTC
TRBD2	-	TRBJ2-1	TRBV19	CASSISFPRLAGVYYNEQFF	TGTGCCAGTAGTATTAGTTTCCCTCGACTAGCGGGAGTCTACTACAATGAGCAGTTCTTC
-	-	TRBJ1-1	TRBV21-1	CASSSEKGDSASMNTEAFF	TGTGCCAGCAGCTCAGAAAAGGGGGACAGCGCCTCCATGAACACTGAAGCTTTCTTT
-	-	TRBJ2-7	TRBV4-1	CASSQDQVSSYEQYF	TGCGCCAGCAGCCAAGATCAGGTTAGCTCCTACGAGCAGTACTTC
-	-	TRBJ1-1	TRBV3-1/TRBV3-2	CASSQQGFTEAFF	TGTGCCAGCAGCCAACAGGGGTTCACTGAAGCTTTCTTT
-	-	TRBJ2-1	TRBV24-1	CATSDPAALASPYNEQFF	TGTGCCACCAGTGATCCGGCAGCCTTAGCAAGCCCATACAATGAGCAGTTCTTC
TRBD1	-	TRBJ2-2	TRBV7-6	CASSQDRTNTGELFF	TGTGCCAGCAGCCAGGACAGGACTAACACCGGGGAGCTGTTTTTT
TRBD2	-	TRBJ2-1	TRBV11-3	CASSLDWASGSHNEQFF	TGTGCCAGCAGCTTAGATTGGGCTAGCGGGAGTCACAATGAGCAGTTCTTC
-	-	TRBJ2-7	TRBV27	CASSLSTVDYYEQYF	TGTGCCAGCAGTTTATCGACAGTCGATTACTACGAGCAGTACTTC
-	-	TRBJ1-2	TRBV27	CASSLRGYGYTF	TGTGCCAGCAGTTTAAGGGGCTATGGCTACACCTTC
TRBD2	-	TRBJ2-7	TRBV15	CATTPDHGRTSGYEQYF	TGTGCCACCACCCCCGACCACGGGAGGACTAGCGGCTACGAGCAGTACTTC
TRBD1	-	TRBJ2-2	TRBV15	CATSRAHTPGQILGAGELFF	TGTGCCACCAGCAGAGCCCACACGCCGGGACAGATCCTCGGGGCGGGGGAGCTGTTTTTT
-	-	TRBJ1-6	TRBV9	CASSLRPGVGSPLHF	TGTGCCAGCAGCTTGAGACCAGGCGTTGGTTCACCCCTCCACTTT
-	-	TRBJ2-3	TRBV9	CASSPVRGGFTDTQYF	TGTGCCAGCAGCCCCGTAAGGGGGGGGTTCACAGATACGCAGTATTTT
-	-	TRBJ1-2	TRBV5-1	CASSLADNNYGYTF	TGCGCCAGCAGCTTGGCCGACAATAACTATGGCTACACCTTC
-	-	TRBJ2-3	TRBV5-6	CASRWRDTQYF	TGTGCCAGCAGGTGGCGGGATACGCAGTATTTT
-	-	TRBJ1-1	TRBV6-5	CASPRAGWTTEAFF	TGTGCCAGCCCGAGGGCAGGTTGGACCACTGAAGCTTTCTTT
TRBD1	-	TRBJ2-2	TRBV29-1	CSVVAGGNTGELFF	TGCAGCGTTGTAGCAGGGGGGAACACCGGGGAGCTGTTTTTT
TRBD2	-	TRBJ2-7	TRBV7-2	CASSISGATYEQYF	TGTGCCAGCAGCATTAGCGGGGCTACCTACGAGCAGTACTTC
-	-	TRBJ2-1	TRBV11-3	CASSVGAGEHEQFF	TGTGCCAGCAGCGTGGGGGCGGGAGAGCATGAGCAGTTCTTC
-	-	TRBJ2-1	TRBV5-4	CASSSRQQLASNEQFF	TGTGCCAGCAGCTCCCGACAACAACTAGCTAGTAATGAGCAGTTCTTC
-	-	TRBJ2-3	TRBV25-1	CASSDEGGGTVRPDTQYF	TGTGCCAGCAGTGACGAGGGCGGAGGGACCGTACGTCCAGATACGCAGTATTTT
TRBD1	-	TRBJ2-7	TRBV6-1	CASSDRGQGSSYEQYF	TGTGCCAGCAGTGACCGCGGACAGGGGTCCTCCTACGAGCAGTACTTC
-	once	TRBJ1-1	TRBV19	CASSAVGHLNTEAFF	TGTGCCAGTAGTGCCGTCGGACACTTGAACACTGAAGCTTTCTTT
TRBD1	-	TRBJ1-1	TRBV18	CASSDTGGGGNTEAFF	TGTGCCAGCTCAGATACAGGGGGCGGAGGGAACACTGAAGCTTTCTTT